A single sample gave rise to the 3 T cell receptor beta chains below, sequenced in a study of regulatory T cells in long-lasting Graves disease. As to time point: newly diagnosed GD, antithyroid drugs for less than 3 months. Generation of the TCR library employed RNA extracted from PBMCs. Arm-PCR with iRepertoire HTBI primers amplified the CDR3 regions for these TCR beta libraries. TCRdb re-derived calls from the multiplex PCR reads in MiXCR, one entry per CDR3 protein. The sample shows under 700,000 distinct CDR3 sequences, 16% of them seen only once. Another study also made use of these data, one on T cells in Graves' hyperthyroidism and ophthalmopathy.

Source: peripheral blood mononuclear cells (PBMCs), taken at new diagnosis, from a patient treated with antithyroid drugs. The receptors stem from a middle-aged woman with Graves disease.

This clonotype showed up just a few times. This sequence joins TRBV27 and TRBJ2-1; a possible D gene is TRBD1 (6 bases). Germline CDR1 and CDR2: MNHEY and SMNVEV (reference sequence). The CDR3 contains 14 residues. The ends were cut back, 6 bases at V and 6 bases at J, with 15 bases in the middle. The CDR3: CASSSGTLGNEQFF. The CDR3 nucleotides are TGTGCCAGCAGCTCAGGGACATTGGGCAATGAGCAGTTCTTC.

Only a few counts were recorded for this clonotype. The V and J genes are TRBV6-2 or TRBV6-3 and TRBJ1-6, with TRBD1 as a possible D gene (6 bases). The CDR3 consists of 13 residues. V gave up 0 bases and J gave up 10 bases, with 7 bases separating them. Germline CDR1 MNHEY, CDR2 SVGEGT. The CDR3 DNA reads as TGTGCCAGCAGTTACTCGGGGGCCTCACCCCTCCACTTT. Translation gives CASSYSGASPLHF.

This clonotype has a count of ten or more. The chain is built from TRBV6-1 and TRBJ2-5; 7 bases are shared with TRBD2. With V trimmed by 5 bases and J by 3 bases, 3 bases remained unmatched. The CDR3 sequence is 13 residues long. Germline V lookup: CDR1 MNHNS, CDR2 SASEGT. The CDR3 here is CASSPGLKETQYF. In DNA, the CDR3 is TGTGCCAGCAGTCCGGGACTAAAAGAGACCCAGTACTTC.